Presented here are 22 T cell receptor beta chains from one specimen sequenced in a study of blood T cells in healthy people across ages. Primed by a sample-barcoded 5' primer and a J-beta primer mix, a second PCR proceeded for 7 to 11 cycles. Each CDR3 protein gets one entry after TCRdb re-called the 5' RACE reads with MiXCR. The sample lists roughly 730,000 distinct CDR3 sequences, about 56% seen once, with more than 25% in the top ten. The specimen was blood. The receptors originated from a man in his forties in good health.

This clonotype was counted between two and nine times. This chain links TRBV7-3 with TRBJ2-3, with a weak D call TRBD1 (6 bases). In germline, CDR1 is SGHTA, CDR2 FQGTGA. V gave up 5 bases and J gave up 5 bases, with 14 bases separating them. The CDR3 spans 14 residues. CDR3 residues: CASSGGVGLDTQYF. The CDR3 region has the DNA TGTGCCAGCAGCGGGGGCGTCGGATTAGATACGCAGTATTTT.

Only a few counts were recorded for this clonotype. The chain combines TRBV5-6 with TRBJ2-7; possible D gene TRBD1, 6 bases. Germline V gene sequence: CDR1 SGHDT, CDR2 YYEEEE. The CDR3 totals 14 residues. V was pared by 4 bases and J by 2 bases, with 13 bases between. As DNA, the CDR3 is TGTGCCAGCAGCGACGTACAGGGTGCCTACGAGCAGTACTTC. Translating it yields CASSDVQGAYEQYF.

The V call is TRBV5-1, the J call TRBJ2-5; no clear D gene. The CDR3 is made up of 14 amino acids. From germline, CDR1 is SGHRS and CDR2 YFSETQ. V lost 3 bases and J lost 2, with 11 bases in between. CDR3 sequence reads: CASSSVRQQETQYF. CDR3 in DNA: TGCGCCAGCAGCTCTGTACGGCAGCAAGAGACCCAGTACTTC.

This chain uses TRBV27 with TRBJ1-6, with TRBD1 matching over 8 bases. J was trimmed by 9 bases and V by 6 bases; bases with no gene match: 4. CDR1 and CDR2 (germline): MNHEY, SMNVEV (reference sequence). This CDR3 contains 13 residues. The CDR3 DNA reads TGTGCCAGCAGCCCAGGGGGCAGTTCACCCCTCCACTTT. This sequence encodes CASSPGGSSPLHF.

This clonotype occurred a few times. At one of its ends the junction is not consistent with the germline gene, which may arise from a read error. V usage is TRBV7-7 and J usage is TRBJ2-5; either TRBD1 or TRBD2 may supply D (5 bases each). This CDR3 is built from 14 residues. Germline CDR1 reads SSHAT; CDR2 reads FNYEAQ (reference sequence). CDR3 in amino acids: CASSLFSRDETQYF. The CDR3, as DNA: TGTGCTAGCAGCTTGTTTTCCAGGGACGAGACCCAGTACTTC.

The J gene is TRBJ2-3, the V gene TRBV24-1; 10 bases match TRBD2. The CDR3 length is 16 residues. Germline CDR1 reads KGHDR; CDR2 reads SFDVKD. J lost 2 bases, V lost 1 base, and 2 bases had no gene match. The CDR3 loop reads CATSDFGLAVTDTQYF. The CDR3, as DNA: TGTGCCACCAGTGATTTTGGACTAGCGGTCACAGATACGCAGTATTTT.

The chain employs TRBV29-1 and TRBJ1-1, with TRBD1 matching over 9 bases. CDR3 length: 16 residues. After removal of 7 bases from V and 8 bases from J, the junction contained 20 bases not matched to a gene. The germline CDR1 and CDR2 sequences are SQVTM and ANQGSEA. This CDR3 reads CSGAPSGDRVVREAFF. The CDR3 DNA is TGCAGCGGAGCCCCCTCCGGGGACAGGGTAGTACGCGAAGCTTTCTTT.

This clonotype was found a few times. This chain connects TRBV6-5 to TRBJ1-2, with unresolved D. Germline V gene sequence: CDR1 MNHEY, CDR2 SVGAGI. Trimming left V 8 bases short and J 2 bases short, with 12 bases between. The CDR3 is made up of 13 amino acids. In DNA form, the CDR3 reads TGTGCCAGCGGAAGGGTGCCCAACTATGGCTACACCTTC. Protein sequence: CASGRVPNYGYTF.

The V call is TRBV6-2 or TRBV6-3, the J call TRBJ1-1; TRBD1 might be the D (5 bases). The germline V gene encodes CDR1 MNHEY and CDR2 SVGEGT. CDR3 length: 14 residues. The V gene lost 5 bases and the J gene lost 5 bases, with 15 bases spanning the gap. The CDR3 DNA reads as TGTGCCAGCAGTCTGGGGGGGTCTTTGACTGAAGCTTTCTTT. Its protein is CASSLGGSLTEAFF.

The V and J genes are TRBV4-1 and TRBJ2-1; weak D call: TRBD1 (6 bases). The tail of the sequence fits TRBJ2-7 better, so the J call may be wrong. This CDR3 comprises 13 residues. CDR1 is MGHRA and CDR2 is YSYEKL in the germline V gene. The CDR3 sequence is CASSPGAFYEQYF. In DNA, the CDR3 is TGCGCCAGCAGCCCAGGGGCTTTCTACGAGCAGTACTTC.

The V gene is TRBV4-3, the J gene TRBJ2-7; 8 bases agree with TRBD1. Germline V CDR1 and CDR2: LGHNA, YSLEER. The CDR3 spans 15 residues. With 1 base clipped from V and 0 bases from J, the junction kept 2 bases outside the gene matches. For the CDR3, the DNA is TGCGCCAGCAGCCAAGGCAGGGGGCTCTCCTACGAGCAGTACTTC. It translates to CASSQGRGLSYEQYF.

At least ten counts were recorded for this clonotype. V and J are TRBV4-2 and TRBJ2-1; no clear D gene. Trimming stripped 3 bases from V and 6 bases from J, with 12 bases between. The CDR3 is made up of 14 amino acids. CDR1 and CDR2 from the germline V gene are LGHNA and YNFKEQ. The CDR3 region has the DNA TGTGCCAGCAGCCATTCCATCGGTTTCAATGAGCAGTTCTTC. Translating it yields CASSHSIGFNEQFF.

The rearrangement links TRBV20-1 to TRBJ2-1, with TRBD2 matching 8 bases. Per germline, CDR1 DFQATT and CDR2 SNEGSKA (reference sequence). The CDR3 spans 17 residues. The ends lost 3 bases at V and 8 bases at J; junction bases unmatched: 18. DNA of the CDR3: TGCAGTGCTAGTTCAGGGATGTGGCGGGAGGAATCGTATGAGCAGTTCTTC. Protein: CSASSGMWREESYEQFF.

Comments on this clonotype: Germline is not matched at one junction end, which may reflect a read error. V gene TRBV12-3 or TRBV12-4 combines with J gene TRBJ2-3, with TRBD2 matching 7 bases. The CDR3 is 15 amino acids. The DNA for the CDR3 is TGTGCCAGCAGTTTTCCTAGCGGAAGAACAGATATGCAGTATTTT. This encodes CASSFPSGRTDMQYF.

The chain combines TRBV7-8 with TRBJ1-5, with D possibly TRBD1 on 5 matching bases. Germline loops: CDR1 SGHVS, CDR2 FQNEAQ. Trimming removed 1 base from V and 1 base from J, with 8 bases in between. There are 15 residues in the CDR3. This chain's CDR3 is CASSLEWDSNQPQHF. DNA for the CDR3: TGTGCCAGCAGCTTAGAGTGGGACAGCAATCAGCCCCAGCATTTT.

V usage is TRBV20-1 and J usage is TRBJ2-3, with D perhaps TRBD1 or TRBD2 (6 bases each). The CDR3 covers 14 residues. V was pared by 3 bases and J by 5 bases, with 15 bases between. Germline V gene data show CDR1 as DFQATT and CDR2 as SNEGSKA (reference sequence). The chain's CDR3 is CSASIPQGLDTQYF. CDR3 DNA sequence: TGCAGTGCTAGCATACCACAGGGACTAGATACGCAGTATTTT.

This sequence joins TRBV6-5 and TRBJ2-5; D is perhaps TRBD1 (6 bases). Germline lookup yields CDR1 MNHEY and CDR2 SVGAGI. The CDR3 extends over 15 amino acids. Trimming removed 2 bases at V and 5 bases at J, with 15 bases between. CDR3 sequence (DNA): TGTGCCAGCAGTTACAGAGGGGGTCGTGGGGAGACCCAGTACTTC. This translates into CASSYRGGRGETQYF.

This clonotype was recorded a few times. This chain links TRBV6-4 with TRBJ2-3; 11 bases map to TRBD2. The CDR3 length is 16 residues. The ends lost 0 bases at V and 5 bases at J; junction bases unmatched: 4. Looked up from germline, CDR1 is MRHNA and CDR2 is SNTAGT. CDR3 DNA sequence: TGTGCCAGCAGTGACTCTAGCGGGGGGGCCAAAGATACGCAGTATTTT. Amino acid sequence: CASSDSSGGAKDTQYF.

This clonotype was recorded once. The chain has TRBV7-6 and TRBJ2-1, with 9 positions matching TRBD2. The V gene's germline CDR1 is SGHVS and CDR2 FNYEAQ. V lost 5 bases, J lost 7 bases, and 9 bases stayed unmatched. This CDR3 region has 15 residues. The CDR3: CASSPEGTSTNEQFF. Written as DNA, the CDR3 is TGTGCCAGCAGCCCCGAGGGGACTAGCACAAATGAGCAGTTCTTC.

The chain couples TRBV11-2 to TRBJ2-5; 12 bases fit TRBD2. The ends lost 4 bases at V and 1 base at J; junction bases unmatched: 7. Germline CDR1 reads SGHAT; CDR2 reads FQNNGV. CDR3 size: 17 residues. The CDR3 DNA is TGTGCCAGCAGCTCCGGGACTAGCGGGCGAATCCAAGAGACCCAGTACTTC. Its protein is CASSSGTSGRIQETQYF.

The chain recombines TRBV3-1 with TRBJ1-4, with 7 bases identical to TRBD1. The ends lost 0 bases at V and 7 bases at J; junction bases unmatched: 5. The germline V gene has CDR1 LGHDT and CDR2 YNNKEL (reference sequence). The CDR3 has 15 residues. This chain's CDR3 is CASSQDSGTAEKLFF. The CDR3, as DNA: TGTGCCAGCAGCCAAGATTCGGGGACAGCTGAAAAACTGTTTTTT. The full variable domain, its missing parts supplied by reference TRBV3-1 and TRBJ1-4, is DTAVSQTPKYLVTQMGNDKSIKCEQNLGHDTMYWYKQDSKKFLKIMFSYNNKELIINETVPNRFSPKSPDKAHLNLHINSLELGDSAVYFCASSQDSGTAEKLFFGSGTQLSVL.

This clonotype occurred once. The gene calls are TRBV9 and TRBJ2-5; 8 bases are shared with TRBD2. V was pared by 0 bases and J by 5 bases, with 6 bases of the junction left unmatched. CDR3 size: 15 residues. Germline V gene data show CDR1 as SGDLS and CDR2 as YYNGEE. The CDR3 DNA follows: TGTGCCAGCAGCGTAGTGGGACTAGGTAAGGAGACCCAGTACTTC. Translation: CASSVVGLGKETQYF.